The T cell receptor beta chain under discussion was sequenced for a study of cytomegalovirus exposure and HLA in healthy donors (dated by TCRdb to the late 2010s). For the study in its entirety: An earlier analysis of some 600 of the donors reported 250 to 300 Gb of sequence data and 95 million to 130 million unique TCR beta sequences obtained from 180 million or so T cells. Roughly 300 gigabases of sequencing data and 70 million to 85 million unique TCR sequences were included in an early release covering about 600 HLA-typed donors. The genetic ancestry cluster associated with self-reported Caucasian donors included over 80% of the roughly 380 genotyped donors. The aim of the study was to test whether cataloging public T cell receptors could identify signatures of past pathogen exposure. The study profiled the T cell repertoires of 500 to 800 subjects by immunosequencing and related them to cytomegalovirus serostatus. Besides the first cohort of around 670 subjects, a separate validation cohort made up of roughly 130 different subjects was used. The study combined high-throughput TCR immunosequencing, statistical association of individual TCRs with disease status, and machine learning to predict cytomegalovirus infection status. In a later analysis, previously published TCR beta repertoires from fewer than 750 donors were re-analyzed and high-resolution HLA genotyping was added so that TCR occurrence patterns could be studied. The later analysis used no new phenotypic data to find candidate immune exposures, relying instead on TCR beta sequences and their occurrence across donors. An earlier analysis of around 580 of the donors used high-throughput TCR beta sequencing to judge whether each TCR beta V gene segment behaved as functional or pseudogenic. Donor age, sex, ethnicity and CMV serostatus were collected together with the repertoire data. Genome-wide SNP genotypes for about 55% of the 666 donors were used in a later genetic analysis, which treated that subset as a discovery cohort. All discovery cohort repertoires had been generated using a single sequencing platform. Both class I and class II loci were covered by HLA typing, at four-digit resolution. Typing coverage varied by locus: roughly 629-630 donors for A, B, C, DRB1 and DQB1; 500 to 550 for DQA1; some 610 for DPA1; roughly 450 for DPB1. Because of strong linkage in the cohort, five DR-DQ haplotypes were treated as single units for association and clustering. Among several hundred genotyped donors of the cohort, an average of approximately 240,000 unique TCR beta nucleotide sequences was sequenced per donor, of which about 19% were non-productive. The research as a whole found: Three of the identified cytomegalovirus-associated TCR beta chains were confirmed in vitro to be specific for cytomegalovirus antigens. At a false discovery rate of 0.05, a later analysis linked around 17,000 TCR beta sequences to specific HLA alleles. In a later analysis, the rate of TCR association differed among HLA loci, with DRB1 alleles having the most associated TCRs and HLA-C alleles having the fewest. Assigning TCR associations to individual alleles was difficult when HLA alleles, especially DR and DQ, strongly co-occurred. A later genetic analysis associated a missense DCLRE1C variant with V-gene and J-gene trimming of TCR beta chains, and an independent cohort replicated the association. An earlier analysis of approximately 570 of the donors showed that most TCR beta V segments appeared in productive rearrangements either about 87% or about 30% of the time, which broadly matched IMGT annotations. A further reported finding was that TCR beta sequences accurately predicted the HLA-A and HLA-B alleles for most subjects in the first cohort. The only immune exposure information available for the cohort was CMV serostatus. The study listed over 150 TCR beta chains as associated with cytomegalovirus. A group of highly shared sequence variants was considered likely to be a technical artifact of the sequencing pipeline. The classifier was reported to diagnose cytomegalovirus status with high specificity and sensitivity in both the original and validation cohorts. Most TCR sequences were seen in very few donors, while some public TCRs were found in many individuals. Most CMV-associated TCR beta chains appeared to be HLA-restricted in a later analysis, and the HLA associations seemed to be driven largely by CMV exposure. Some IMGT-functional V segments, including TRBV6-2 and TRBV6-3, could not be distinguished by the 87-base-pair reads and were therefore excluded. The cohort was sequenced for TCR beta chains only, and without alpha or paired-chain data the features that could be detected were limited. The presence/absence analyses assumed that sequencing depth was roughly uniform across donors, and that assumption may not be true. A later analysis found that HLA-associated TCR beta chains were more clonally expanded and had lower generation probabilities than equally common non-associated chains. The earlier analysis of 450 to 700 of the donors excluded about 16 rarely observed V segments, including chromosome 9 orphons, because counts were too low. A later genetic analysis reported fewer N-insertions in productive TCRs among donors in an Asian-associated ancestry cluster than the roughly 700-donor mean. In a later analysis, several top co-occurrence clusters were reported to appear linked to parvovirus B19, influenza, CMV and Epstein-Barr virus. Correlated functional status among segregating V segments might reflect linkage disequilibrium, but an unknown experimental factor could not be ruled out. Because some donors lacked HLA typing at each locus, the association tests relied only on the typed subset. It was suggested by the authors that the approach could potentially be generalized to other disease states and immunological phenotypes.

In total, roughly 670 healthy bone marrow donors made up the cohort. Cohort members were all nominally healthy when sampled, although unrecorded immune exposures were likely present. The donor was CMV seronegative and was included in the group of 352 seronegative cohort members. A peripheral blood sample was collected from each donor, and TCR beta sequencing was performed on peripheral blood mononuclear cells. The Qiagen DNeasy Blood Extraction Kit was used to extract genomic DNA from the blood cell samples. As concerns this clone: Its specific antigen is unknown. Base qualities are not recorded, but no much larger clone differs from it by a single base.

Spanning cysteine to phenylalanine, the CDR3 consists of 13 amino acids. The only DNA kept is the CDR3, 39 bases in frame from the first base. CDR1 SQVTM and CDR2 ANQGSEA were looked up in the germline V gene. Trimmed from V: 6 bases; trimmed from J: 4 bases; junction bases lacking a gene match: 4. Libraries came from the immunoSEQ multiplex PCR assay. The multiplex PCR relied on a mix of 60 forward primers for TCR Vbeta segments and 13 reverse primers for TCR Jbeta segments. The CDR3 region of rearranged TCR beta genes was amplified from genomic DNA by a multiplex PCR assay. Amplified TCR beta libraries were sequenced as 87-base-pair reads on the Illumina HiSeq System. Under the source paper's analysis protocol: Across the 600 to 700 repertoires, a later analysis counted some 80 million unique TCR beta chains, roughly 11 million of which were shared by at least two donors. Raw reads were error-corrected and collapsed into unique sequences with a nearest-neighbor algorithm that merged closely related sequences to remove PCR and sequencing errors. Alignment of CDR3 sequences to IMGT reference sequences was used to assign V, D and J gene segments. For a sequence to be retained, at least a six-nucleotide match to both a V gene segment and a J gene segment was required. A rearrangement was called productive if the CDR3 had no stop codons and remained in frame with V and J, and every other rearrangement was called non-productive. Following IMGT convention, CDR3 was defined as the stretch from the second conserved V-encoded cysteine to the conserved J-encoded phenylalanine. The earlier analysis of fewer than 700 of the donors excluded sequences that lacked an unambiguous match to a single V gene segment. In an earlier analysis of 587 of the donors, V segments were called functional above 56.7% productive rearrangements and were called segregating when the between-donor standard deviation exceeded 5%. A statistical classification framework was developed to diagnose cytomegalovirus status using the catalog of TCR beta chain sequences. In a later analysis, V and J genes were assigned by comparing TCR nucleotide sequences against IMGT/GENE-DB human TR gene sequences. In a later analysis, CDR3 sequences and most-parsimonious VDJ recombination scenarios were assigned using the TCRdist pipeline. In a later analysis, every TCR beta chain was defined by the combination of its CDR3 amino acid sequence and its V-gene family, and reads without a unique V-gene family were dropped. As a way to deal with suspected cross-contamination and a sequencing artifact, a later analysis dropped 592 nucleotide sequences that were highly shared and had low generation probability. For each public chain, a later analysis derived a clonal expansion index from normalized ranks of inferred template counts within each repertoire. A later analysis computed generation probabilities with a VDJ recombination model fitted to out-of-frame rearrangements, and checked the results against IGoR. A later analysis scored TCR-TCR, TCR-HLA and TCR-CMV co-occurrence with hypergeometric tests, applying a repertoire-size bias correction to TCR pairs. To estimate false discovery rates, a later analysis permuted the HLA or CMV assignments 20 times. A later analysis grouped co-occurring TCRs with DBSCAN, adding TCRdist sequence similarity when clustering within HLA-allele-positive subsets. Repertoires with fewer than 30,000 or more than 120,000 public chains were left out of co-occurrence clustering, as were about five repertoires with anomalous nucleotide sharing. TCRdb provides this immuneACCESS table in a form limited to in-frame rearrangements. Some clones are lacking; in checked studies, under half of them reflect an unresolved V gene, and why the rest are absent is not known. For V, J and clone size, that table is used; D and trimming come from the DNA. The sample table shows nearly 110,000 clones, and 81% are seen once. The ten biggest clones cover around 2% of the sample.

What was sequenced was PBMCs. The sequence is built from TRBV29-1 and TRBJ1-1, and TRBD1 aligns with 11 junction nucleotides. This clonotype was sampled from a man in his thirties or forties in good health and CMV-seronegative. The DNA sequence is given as TGCAGCGTGGACAGGGGGCTGTCCACTGAAGCTTTCTTT. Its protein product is CSVDRGLSTEAFF.